This T cell receptor beta chain was recorded in a study of low-dose radiotherapy and immunotherapy resistance in tumors. Overall study: 1 Gy per fraction was delivered to Cohort 2 every two weeks, for 13 Gy total over 26 weeks. At a dose of 200 mg/m2, intravenous cyclophosphamide was given every two weeks, one day before radiation and immunotherapy.

TRAV- and TRBV-specific primers, spanning alpha and beta chains, primed first-strand cDNA. Using a constant-region primer together with a V-primer adapter, TCRs were subjected to around 22 PCR cycles of amplification. With in vitro transcription, the isolated mRNA was amplified. TCRdb recomputed calls from the reads with MiXCR, one row per CDR3 protein. The data hold around 69,000 distinct CDR3 sequences, with more than 25% observed a single time. The CDR3 totals 11 residues. The ends were cut back, 5 bases at V and 6 bases at J, with 6 bases in the middle. Regarding time point: before trial treatment. Donors, who were enrolled in a single-arm phase I dose-escalation trial, received nivolumab, ipilimumab, aspirin, low-dose cyclophosphamide and low-dose radiotherapy.

The TCR was taken from a female donor with ovarian cancer. This specimen consisted of PBMCs, obtained before treatment. The chain uses TRBV12-3 or TRBV12-4 and TRBJ2-3, with no clear D. For the CDR3, the DNA is TGTGCCAGCAGTCGCCAGGATACGCAGTATTTT. Protein: CASSRQDTQYF.